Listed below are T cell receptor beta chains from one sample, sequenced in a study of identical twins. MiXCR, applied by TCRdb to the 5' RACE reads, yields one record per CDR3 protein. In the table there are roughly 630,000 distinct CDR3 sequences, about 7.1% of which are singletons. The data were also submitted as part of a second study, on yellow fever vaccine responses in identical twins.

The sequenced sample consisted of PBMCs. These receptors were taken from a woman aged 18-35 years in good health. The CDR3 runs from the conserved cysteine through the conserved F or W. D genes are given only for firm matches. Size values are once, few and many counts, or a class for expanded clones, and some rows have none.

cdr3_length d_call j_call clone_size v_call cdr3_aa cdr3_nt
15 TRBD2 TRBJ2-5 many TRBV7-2 CASTWISGRRETQYF TGTGCCAGCACCTGGATTAGCGGGAGGCGAGAGACCCAGTACTTC
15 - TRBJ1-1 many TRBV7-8 CASSLGQGHHTEAFF TGTGCCAGCAGCTTAGGGCAGGGTCATCACACTGAAGCTTTCTTT
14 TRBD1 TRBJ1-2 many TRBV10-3 CAISESRGREGYTF TGTGCCATCAGTGAGTCAAGGGGGCGTGAAGGCTACACCTTC
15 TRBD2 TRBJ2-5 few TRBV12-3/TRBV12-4 CASSYLAGGSAGQYF TGTGCCAGCAGCTATCTAGCGGGGGGGTCCGCCGGCCAGTACTTC
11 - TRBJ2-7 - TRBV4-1 CASRVHREQYF TGCGCCAGCAGGGTCCACAGAGAGCAGTACTTC
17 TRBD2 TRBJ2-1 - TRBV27 CASSERRGLAGGNEQFF TGTGCCAGCAGCGAGAGGAGGGGACTAGCGGGAGGAAATGAGCAGTTCTTC
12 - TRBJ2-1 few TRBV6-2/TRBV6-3 CASSRVSHEQFF TGTGCCAGCAGTAGGGTTAGCCATGAGCAGTTCTTC
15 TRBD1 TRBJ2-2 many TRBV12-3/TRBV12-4 CASTTGTADTGELFF TGTGCCAGCACCACCGGGACAGCCGACACCGGGGAGCTGTTTTTT
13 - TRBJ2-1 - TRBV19 CASSSPTGLGRFF TGTGCCAGTAGTAGCCCGACAGGTCTAGGTCGGTTCTTC
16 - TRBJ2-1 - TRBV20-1 CSARATLGGAYNEQFF TGCAGTGCTAGAGCTACCCTAGGGGGGGCCTACAATGAGCAGTTCTTC
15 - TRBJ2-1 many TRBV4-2 CASSQDIFPYNEQFF TGTGCCAGCAGCCAAGATATCTTCCCCTACAATGAGCAGTTCTTC
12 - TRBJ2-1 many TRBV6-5 CARYKSYNEQFF TGTGCCAGGTACAAATCCTACAATGAGCAGTTCTTC
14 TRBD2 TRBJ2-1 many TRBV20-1 CSAYLAGGPGEQFF TGCAGTGCTTACTTAGCGGGAGGGCCTGGTGAGCAGTTCTTC
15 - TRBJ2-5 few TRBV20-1 CSARDSMVPQETQYF TGCAGTGCTAGAGATAGTATGGTACCCCAAGAGACCCAGTACTTC
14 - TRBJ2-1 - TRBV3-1 CASSQDIRENEQFF TGTGCCAGCAGCCAAGATATCCGGGAGAATGAGCAGTTCTTC
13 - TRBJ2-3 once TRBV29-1 CSVGSGGGNTQYF TGCAGCGTTGGGTCCGGAGGAGGGAATACGCAGTATTTT
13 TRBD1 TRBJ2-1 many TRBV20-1 CSAYRTGSNEQFF TGCAGTGCTTATAGGACAGGGAGCAATGAGCAGTTCTTC
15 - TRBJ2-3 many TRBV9 CASSVVGVSTDTQYF TGTGCCAGCAGCGTGGTAGGGGTCAGCACAGATACGCAGTATTTT
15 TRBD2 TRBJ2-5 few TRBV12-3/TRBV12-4 CASSLWEGLQETQYF TGTGCCAGCAGTTTATGGGAGGGACTCCAAGAGACCCAGTACTTC
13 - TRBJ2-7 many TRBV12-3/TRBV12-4 CASSLYGIYEQYF TGTGCCAGCAGTTTATACGGGATCTACGAGCAGTACTTC
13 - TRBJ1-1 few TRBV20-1 CSASPGRNTEAFF TGCAGTGCTAGTCCCGGGAGGAACACTGAAGCTTTCTTT
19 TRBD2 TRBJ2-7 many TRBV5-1 CASSKFRTSGSDFSYEQYF TGCGCCAGCAGTAAATTTCGGACTAGCGGGAGTGATTTTTCCTACGAGCAGTACTTC
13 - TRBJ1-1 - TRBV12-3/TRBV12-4 CASTPLQNTEAFF TGTGCCAGCACTCCCTTGCAGAACACTGAAGCTTTCTTT
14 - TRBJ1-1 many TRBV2 CASDPTDSNTEAFF TGTGCCAGCGACCCGACGGATTCGAACACTGAAGCTTTCTTT
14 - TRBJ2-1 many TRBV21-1 CASQAGGEDNEQFF TGTGCCAGCCAAGCAGGGGGCGAGGACAATGAGCAGTTCTTC